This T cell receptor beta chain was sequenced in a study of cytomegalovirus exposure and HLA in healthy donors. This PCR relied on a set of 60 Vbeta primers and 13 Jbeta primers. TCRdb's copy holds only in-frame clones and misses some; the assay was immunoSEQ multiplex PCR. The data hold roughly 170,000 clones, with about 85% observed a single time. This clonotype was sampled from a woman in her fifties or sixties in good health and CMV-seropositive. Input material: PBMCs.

The CDR3 spells CAISPVPGTGGEQYF. The CDR3 DNA sequence: TGTGCCATCAGTCCCGTTCCCGGGACAGGGGGCGAGCAGTACTTC. The rearrangement links TRBV10-3 to TRBJ2-7; the match to TRBD1 covers 11 bases. The CDR3 is made up of 15 amino acids. After removal of 5 bases from V and 6 bases from J, the junction contained 9 bases not matched to a gene. Germline-derived CDR1 and CDR2 are ENHRY and SYGVKD.